Listed below are T cell receptor beta chains from one sample, sequenced in a study of shared clonotypes between healthy human individuals. The data were produced by immunoSEQ multiplex PCR, yet TCRdb's version contains in-frame clones alone and is incomplete. The sample yields nearly 1,000,000 clones, 60% to 85% seen once. Sequencing used memory CD4+ T cells sorted from blood. All receptors come from a man younger than 35 in good health. CDR3s include the opening cysteine and the closing phenylalanine or tryptophan. A D gene is named only where the DNA matches it firmly. Clone size appears in some rows only: once, few, many, or a class for an expanded clone.

v_call: TRBV6-5; clone_size: .; d_call: .; j_call: TRBJ1-6; cdr3_nt: TGTGCCAGCAGTTACGAGGGAAGCTCCTATAATTCACCCCTCCACTTT; cdr3_aa: CASSYEGSSYNSPLHF
v_call: TRBV6-5; clone_size: .; d_call: .; j_call: TRBJ1-2; cdr3_nt: TGTGCCAGCAGTCCTCCGGGACGGGGGTTCTACACCTTC; cdr3_aa: CASSPPGRGFYTF
v_call: TRBV5-1; clone_size: .; d_call: .; j_call: TRBJ2-1; cdr3_nt: TGCGCCAGCAGCCCCGAGCCCGACAATGAGCAGTTCTTC; cdr3_aa: CASSPEPDNEQFF
v_call: TRBV7-3; clone_size: .; d_call: TRBD1; j_call: TRBJ1-1; cdr3_nt: TGTGCCAGCAGCGCAGGACAGGAGCATAGTGAAGCTTTCTTT; cdr3_aa: CASSAGQEHSEAFF
v_call: TRBV15; clone_size: .; d_call: .; j_call: TRBJ2-4; cdr3_nt: TGTGCCACCAGCAGAGCTGGGATGCCCGACATTCAGTACTTC; cdr3_aa: CATSRAGMPDIQYF
v_call: TRBV6-5; clone_size: few; d_call: .; j_call: TRBJ1-1; cdr3_nt: TGTGCCAGCGGATCCCCTCGGAATGCCGCTTTCTTT; cdr3_aa: CASGSPRNAAFF
v_call: TRBV28; clone_size: .; d_call: .; j_call: TRBJ2-7; cdr3_nt: TGTGCCAGCAGCTCCGGGACGGATGTTTCCTACGAGCAGTACTTC; cdr3_aa: CASSSGTDVSYEQYF
v_call: TRBV6-5; clone_size: .; d_call: TRBD1; j_call: TRBJ2-7; cdr3_nt: TGTGCCAGCAGTACACGGGACAGGGGTGTCTCCGAGCAGTACTTC; cdr3_aa: CASSTRDRGVSEQYF
v_call: TRBV6-6; clone_size: few; d_call: .; j_call: TRBJ1-2; cdr3_nt: TGTGCCAGCAGTTACGACAAGAGCTCTGGCTACACCTTC; cdr3_aa: CASSYDKSSGYTF
v_call: TRBV6-1; clone_size: .; d_call: TRBD1; j_call: TRBJ1-3; cdr3_nt: TGTGCCAGCAGTGACGCCGGGACAGGTAGATCTGGAAACACCATATATTTT; cdr3_aa: CASSDAGTGRSGNTIYF
v_call: TRBV2; clone_size: .; d_call: .; j_call: TRBJ2-1; cdr3_nt: TGTGCCAGCAGTGCTAGGACAGATTACGGCGCTGAGCAGTTCTTC; cdr3_aa: CASSARTDYGAEQFF
v_call: TRBV10-2; clone_size: .; d_call: .; j_call: TRBJ2-7; cdr3_nt: TGCGCCAGCAGCAACATCGGGGCCTACGAGCAGTACTTC; cdr3_aa: CASSNIGAYEQYF
v_call: TRBV27; clone_size: .; d_call: .; j_call: TRBJ1-5; cdr3_nt: TGTGCCAGCAAGGACCTTGGGGTAGGGGCGTTAATTCAGCCCCAGCATTTT; cdr3_aa: CASKDLGVGALIQPQHF
v_call: TRBV7-9; clone_size: .; d_call: TRBD2; j_call: TRBJ2-3; cdr3_nt: TGTGCCAGCAGCTTGGCGGGAGGGACAGATACGCAGTATTTT; cdr3_aa: CASSLAGGTDTQYF
v_call: TRBV2; clone_size: .; d_call: .; j_call: TRBJ2-4; cdr3_nt: TGTGCCAGCAGTGTGTCGACAGAAAACATTCAGTACTTC; cdr3_aa: CASSVSTENIQYF
v_call: TRBV4-1; clone_size: .; d_call: .; j_call: TRBJ1-2; cdr3_nt: TGCGCCAGCAGCCAAGGAGCAGTAGCTAACTATGGCTACACCTTC; cdr3_aa: CASSQGAVANYGYTF
v_call: TRBV18; clone_size: .; d_call: .; j_call: TRBJ2-1; cdr3_nt: TGTGCCAGCTCACCACTTTTTGGAGAATCTACAATGATGCAGTTCTTC; cdr3_aa: CASSPLFGESTMMQFF
v_call: TRBV5-6; clone_size: .; d_call: .; j_call: TRBJ1-4; cdr3_nt: TGTGCCAGCAGCTTGGCCGGGCGGTCAACTAATGAAAAACTGTTTTTT; cdr3_aa: CASSLAGRSTNEKLFF
v_call: TRBV11-3; clone_size: .; d_call: .; j_call: TRBJ1-5; cdr3_nt: TGTGCCAGCAGCTTAGATCCACTAGCCACGCCCAATCAGCCCCAGCATTTT; cdr3_aa: CASSLDPLATPNQPQHF
v_call: TRBV4-2; clone_size: few; d_call: TRBD2; j_call: TRBJ2-3; cdr3_nt: TGTGCCAGCAGCCAAGATCGACTAGCGGGGGAGAGCACAGATACGCAGTATTTT; cdr3_aa: CASSQDRLAGESTDTQYF
v_call: TRBV2; clone_size: many; d_call: .; j_call: TRBJ1-5; cdr3_nt: TGTGCCAGCAGTGACCAGATTGGAAATCAGCCCCAGCATTTT; cdr3_aa: CASSDQIGNQPQHF
v_call: TRBV5-6; clone_size: .; d_call: TRBD1; j_call: TRBJ1-4; cdr3_nt: TGTGCCAGCAGCGAGGGGGCGCGTGCAACTAATGAAAAACTGTTTTTT; cdr3_aa: CASSEGARATNEKLFF
v_call: TRBV5-4; clone_size: .; d_call: .; j_call: TRBJ1-1; cdr3_nt: TGTGCCAGCAGCACAGGACAGCCGCGGAGCACTGAAGCTTTCTTT; cdr3_aa: CASSTGQPRSTEAFF